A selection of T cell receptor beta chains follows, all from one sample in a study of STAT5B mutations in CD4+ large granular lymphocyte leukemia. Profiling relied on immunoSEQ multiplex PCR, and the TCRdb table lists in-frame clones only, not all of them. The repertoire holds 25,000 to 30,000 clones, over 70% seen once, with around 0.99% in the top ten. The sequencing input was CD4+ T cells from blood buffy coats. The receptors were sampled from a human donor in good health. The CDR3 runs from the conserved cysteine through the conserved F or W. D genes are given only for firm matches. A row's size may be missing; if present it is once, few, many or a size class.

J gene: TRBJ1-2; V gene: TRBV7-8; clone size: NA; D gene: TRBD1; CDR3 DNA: TGTGCCAGCAGCTTAGCGCCGGGACAGGAGGATGGCTATGGCTACACCTTC; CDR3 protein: CASSLAPGQEDGYGYTF
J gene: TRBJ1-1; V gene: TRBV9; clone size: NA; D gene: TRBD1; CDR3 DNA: TGTGCCAGCAGCGTAGGACCCGGGACAGTGAACACTGAAGCTTTCTTT; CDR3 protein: CASSVGPGTVNTEAFF
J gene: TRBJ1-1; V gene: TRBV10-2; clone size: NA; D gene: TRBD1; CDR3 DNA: TGCGCCAGCGCACCAAGAATCAGGGGGGGCGGGTCTGGGACTTTCTTT; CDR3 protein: CASAPRIRGGGSGTFF
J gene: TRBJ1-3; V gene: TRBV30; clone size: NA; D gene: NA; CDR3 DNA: TGTGCCTGGAGTGTTAGGACTTTAGGCGGAAACACCATATATTTT; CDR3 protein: CAWSVRTLGGNTIYF
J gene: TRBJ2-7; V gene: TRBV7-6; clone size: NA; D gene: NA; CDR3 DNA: TGTGCCAGCAGCTTTGCGGCAGACACCTACGAGCAGTACTTC; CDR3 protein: CASSFAADTYEQYF
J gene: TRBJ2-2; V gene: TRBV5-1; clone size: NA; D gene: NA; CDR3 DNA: TGCGCCAGCAGCACTACCGGGCCCCCGAACACCGGGGAGCTGTTTTTT; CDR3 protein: CASSTTGPPNTGELFF
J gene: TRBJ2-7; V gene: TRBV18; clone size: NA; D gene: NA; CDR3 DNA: TGTGCCAGCTGGGGGGGCGTATACGAGCAGTACTTC; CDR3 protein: CASWGGVYEQYF
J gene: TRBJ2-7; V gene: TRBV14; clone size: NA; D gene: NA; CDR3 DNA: TGTGCCAGCAGCCAAGCCACCCTTGGCAGGGCCGGCGAGCAGTACTTC; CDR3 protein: CASSQATLGRAGEQYF
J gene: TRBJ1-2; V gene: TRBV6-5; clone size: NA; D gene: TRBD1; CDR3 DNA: TGTGCCAGCAGCATCGACAGGGGGCTTGGCTACACCTTC; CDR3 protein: CASSIDRGLGYTF
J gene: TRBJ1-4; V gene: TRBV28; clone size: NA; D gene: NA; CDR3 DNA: TGTGCCAGCAGTTTAAACCAGGGTGAAAAACTGTTTTTT; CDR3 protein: CASSLNQGEKLFF
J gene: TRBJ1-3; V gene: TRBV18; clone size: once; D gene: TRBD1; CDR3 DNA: TGTGCCAGCTCACCACAGGGGGCATTAGGAAACACCATATATTTT; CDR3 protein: CASSPQGALGNTIYF
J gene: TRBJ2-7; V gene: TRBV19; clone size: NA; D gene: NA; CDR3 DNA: TGTGCCAGTAGTAGCATTTGGTCAGGGGCCATCAGTGAGCAGTACTTC; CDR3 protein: CASSSIWSGAISEQYF
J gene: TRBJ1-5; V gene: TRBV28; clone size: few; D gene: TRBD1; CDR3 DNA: TGTGCCAGCAGCCACAGGGGTGGCAATCAGCCCCAGCATTTT; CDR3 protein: CASSHRGGNQPQHF
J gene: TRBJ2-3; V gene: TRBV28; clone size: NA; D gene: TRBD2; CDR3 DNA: TGTGCCAGCAGGCGGGGGAGTAGCACAGATACGCAGTATTTT; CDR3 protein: CASRRGSSTDTQYF
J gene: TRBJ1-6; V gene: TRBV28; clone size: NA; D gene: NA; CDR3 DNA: TGTGCCAGCAGTTTTCCGGGACCCAATTCACCCCTCCACTTT; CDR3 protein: CASSFPGPNSPLHF
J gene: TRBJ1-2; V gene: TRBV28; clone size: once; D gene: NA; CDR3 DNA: TGTGCCAGCAGTTCGATCACAGGGAGCTTCTATGGCTACACCTTC; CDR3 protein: CASSSITGSFYGYTF
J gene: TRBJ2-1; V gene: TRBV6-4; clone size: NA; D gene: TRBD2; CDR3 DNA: TGTGCCAGCAGTGACTCGCCAGCGGGGGGGCACAATGAGCAGTTCTTC; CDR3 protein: CASSDSPAGGHNEQFF
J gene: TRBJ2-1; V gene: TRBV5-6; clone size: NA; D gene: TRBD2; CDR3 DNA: TGTGCCAGCAGCTGGAGCGGGAGTTGGGGTGAGCAGTTCTTC; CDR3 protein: CASSWSGSWGEQFF
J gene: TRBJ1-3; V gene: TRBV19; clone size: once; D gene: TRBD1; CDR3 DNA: TGTGCCAGTAGTCCCCGGGACAGGTCCTCTGGAAACACCATATATTTT; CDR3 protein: CASSPRDRSSGNTIYF
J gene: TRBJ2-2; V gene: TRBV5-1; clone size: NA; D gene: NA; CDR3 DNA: TGCGCCAGCAGCATGGGACACGTGAACACCGGGGAGCTGTTTTTT; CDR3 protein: CASSMGHVNTGELFF
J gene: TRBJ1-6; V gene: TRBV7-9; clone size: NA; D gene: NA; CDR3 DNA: TGTGCCAGCAGCCCGCTCGTGGCCAGAAATTCACCCCTCCACTTT; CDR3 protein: CASSPLVARNSPLHF
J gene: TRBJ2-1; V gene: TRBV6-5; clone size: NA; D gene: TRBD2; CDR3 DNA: TGTGCCAGCAGCCTAGCGGGAGGGGGTAATGAGCAGTTCTTC; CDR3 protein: CASSLAGGGNEQFF
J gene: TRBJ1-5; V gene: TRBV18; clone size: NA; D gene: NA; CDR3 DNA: TGTGCCAGCTCACCACGCGGACCCTATAGCAATCAGCCCCAGCATTTT; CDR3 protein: CASSPRGPYSNQPQHF
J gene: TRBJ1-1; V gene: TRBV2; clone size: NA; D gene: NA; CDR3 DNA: TGTGCCAGCAGCGCGACACCTACGAACACTGAAGCTTTCTTT; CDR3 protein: CASSATPTNTEAFF
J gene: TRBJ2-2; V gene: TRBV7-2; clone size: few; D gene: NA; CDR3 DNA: TGTGCCAGCAGCTTAGCGGGGGTACGCGGGGAGCTGTTTTTT; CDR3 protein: CASSLAGVRGELFF
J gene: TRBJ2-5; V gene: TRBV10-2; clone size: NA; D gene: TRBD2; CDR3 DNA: TGCGCCAGCAGTGAGTCTGGCGGGAGGGCATTTGAGACCCAGTACTTC; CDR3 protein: CASSESGGRAFETQYF
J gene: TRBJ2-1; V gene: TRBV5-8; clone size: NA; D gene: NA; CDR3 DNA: TGTGCCAGCCCCTCTGGTATGGGGGCGAGGTCCTACAATGAGCAGTTCTTC; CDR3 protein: CASPSGMGARSYNEQFF
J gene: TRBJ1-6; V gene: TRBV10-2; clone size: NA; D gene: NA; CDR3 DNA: TGCGCCAGCAGTGACCAAAACCGAGAGGTCGCACCCCTCCACTTT; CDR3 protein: CASSDQNREVAPLHF
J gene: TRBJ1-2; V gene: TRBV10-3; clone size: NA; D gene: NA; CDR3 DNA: TGTGCCATCAGTTTGGACAGCGGGTATGGCTACACCTTC; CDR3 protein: CAISLDSGYGYTF
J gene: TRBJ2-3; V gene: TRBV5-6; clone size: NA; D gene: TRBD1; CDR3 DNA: TGTGCCAGCAGCGCGGGGACAGGGGGAGCAGATACGCAGTATTTT; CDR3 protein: CASSAGTGGADTQYF
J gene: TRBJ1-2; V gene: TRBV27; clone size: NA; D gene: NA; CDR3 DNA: TGTGCCAGCAGTTTATCGTCGCCAGGGGAGGCTGGCTACACCTTC; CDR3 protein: CASSLSSPGEAGYTF
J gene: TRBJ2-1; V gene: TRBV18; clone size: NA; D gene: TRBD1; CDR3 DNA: TGTGCCAGCTCAGCGACGGGACAGGGGATTAATGAGCAGTTCTTC; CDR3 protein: CASSATGQGINEQFF
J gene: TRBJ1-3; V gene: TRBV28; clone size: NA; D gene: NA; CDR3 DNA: TGTGCCGCCTACGAACCAGCTGGAAACACCATATATTTT; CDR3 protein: CAAYEPAGNTIYF
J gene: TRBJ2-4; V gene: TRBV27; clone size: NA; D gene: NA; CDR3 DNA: TGTGCCAGCAGTTTCTCGGGCACCGCCAAAAACATTCAGTACTTC; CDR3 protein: CASSFSGTAKNIQYF
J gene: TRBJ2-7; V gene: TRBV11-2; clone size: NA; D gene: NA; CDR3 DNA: TGTGCCAGCAGCTTAGACTCGGGGAGATATGACGAGCAGTACTTC; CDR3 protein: CASSLDSGRYDEQYF
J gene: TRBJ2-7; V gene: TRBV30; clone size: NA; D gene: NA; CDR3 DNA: TGTGCCTGGAGTCGCGGGACTGGCCCCTACGAGCAGTACTTC; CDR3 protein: CAWSRGTGPYEQYF
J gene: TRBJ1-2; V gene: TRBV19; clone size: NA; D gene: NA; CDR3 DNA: TGTGCCAGTAGTAACCCCCCCGGTTATGGCTACACCTTC; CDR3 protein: CASSNPPGYGYTF
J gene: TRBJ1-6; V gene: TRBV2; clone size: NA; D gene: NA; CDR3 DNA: TGTGCCAGCAATACAGGGAGTTCACCCCTCCACTTT; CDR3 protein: CASNTGSSPLHF
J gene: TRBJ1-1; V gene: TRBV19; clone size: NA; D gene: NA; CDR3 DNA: TGTGCCAGTAGTATATTTTCCGAAAATCGGGCTTTCTTT; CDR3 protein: CASSIFSENRAFF
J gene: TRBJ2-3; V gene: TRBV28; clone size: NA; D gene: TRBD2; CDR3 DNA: TGTGCCAGCAGTTTATACGGGGGGGAGAGCACAGATACGCAGTATTTT; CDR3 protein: CASSLYGGESTDTQYF
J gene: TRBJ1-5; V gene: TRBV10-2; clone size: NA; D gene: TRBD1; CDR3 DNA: TGCGCCAGCAGTAACCCGGGACAGGGGGGAGGCAATCAGCCCCAGCATTTT; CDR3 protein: CASSNPGQGGGNQPQHF
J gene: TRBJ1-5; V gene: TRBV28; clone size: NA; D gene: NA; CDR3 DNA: TGTGCCAGCAGTTTTCCAGGGGAGGGGCAGCCCCAGCATTTT; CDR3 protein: CASSFPGEGQPQHF